This record looks at one T cell receptor (beta chain) sequence and its context. The antigen is unknown. The sample originates from a study of T cell responses to AZD1222 COVID-19 vaccine. General observations from the study: The breadth and depth of Spike-specific TCRs increased once two AZD1222 doses had been given. Scientists sampled the repertoires only once the peak T cell response had passed.

Assay: immunoSEQ multiplex PCR; the TCRdb copy retains only in-frame clones and omits some. The table lists about 200,000 clones, approximately 89% of them singletons. CDR1 and CDR2 from the germline V gene are SGHAT and FQDESV (reference sequence). This CDR3 comprises 15 residues. V shed 2 bases and J 1 base; nucleotides not matched to a gene: 5. The sequence was obtained from an adult who received the AZD1222 COVID-19 vaccine. The specimen was peripheral blood, collected 28 days after the second AZD1222 dose. The gene calls are TRBV11-1 and TRBJ2-7; TRBD1 matches 7 bases. The CDR3 protein is CASSLLGQVSYEQYF. CDR3 coding DNA: TGTGCCAGCAGCTTACTAGGACAGGTATCCTACGAGCAGTACTTC.